These 19 T cell receptor beta chains originate from one sample sequenced in a study of shared clonotypes between healthy human individuals. Method: immunoSEQ multiplex PCR; TCRdb's copy keeps in-frame clones and lacks some. This sample has some 900,000 clones; 60% to 85% occur once, and the top ten carry around 1.4%. What was sequenced was memory CD4+ T cells sorted from blood. Subset of the sample: CD45RA-negative fraction. These receptors originate from a man aged 18 to 30 in good health.

This clone was counted many times. The chain recombines TRBV6-1 with TRBJ1-3; 7 bases agree with TRBD1. The CDR3 is 15 amino acids. V lost 6 bases and J lost 0; bases outside the gene matches: 5. Germline CDR1 reads MNHNS; CDR2 reads SASEGT. The CDR3 loop reads CASSTQGSSGNTIYF. CDR3 DNA: TGTGCCAGCAGCACACAGGGGAGCTCTGGAAACACCATATATTTT.

The rearrangement joins TRBV5-6 to TRBJ1-6, with 10 bases identical to TRBD1. V was clipped by 3 bases and J by 10 bases; unmatched bases: 10. The CDR3 contains 16 residues. Germline lookup yields CDR1 SGHDT and CDR2 YYEEEE. CDR3 amino acids: CASSYGTGEGGSPLHF. The CDR3 nucleotides are TGTGCCAGCAGCTACGGGACAGGGGAAGGAGGGTCACCCCTCCACTTT.

DNA for the CDR3: TGTGCCAGCAGCTTCCAGGGGGCACGTGGCTACACCTTC. Encoded protein: CASSFQGARGYTF. The chain carries TRBV5-6 and TRBJ1-2, with 8 bases identical to TRBD1. The CDR3 sequence is 13 residues long. V was clipped by 2 bases and J by 7 bases; unmatched bases: 4. Germline CDR1 reads SGHDT; CDR2 reads YYEEEE.

V usage is TRBV7-6 and J usage is TRBJ2-3, with D maybe TRBD2 (5 bases). V lost 0 bases to trimming and J lost 3 bases, with 7 bases between them. Germline-derived CDR1 and CDR2 are SGHVS and FNYEAQ. CDR3 length equals 14 residues. The CDR3 here is CASSLAGETDTQYF. CDR3 DNA sequence: TGTGCCAGCAGCTTAGCGGGAGAAACAGATACGCAGTATTTT.

The chain couples TRBV11-3 to TRBJ2-5, with 12 bases identical to TRBD2. The germline CDR1 and CDR2 sequences are SGHNT and YENEEA. The junction had 7 bases not matched to a gene; V was cut back by 6 bases and J by 5 bases. This CDR3 region has 15 residues. CDR3 region: CASSSSGGAVETQYF. CDR3 nucleotides: TGTGCCAGCAGTTCTAGCGGGGGGGCCGTGGAGACCCAGTACTTC.

The rearrangement uses TRBV7-9 and TRBJ2-5, with 10 bases fitting TRBD2. V was clipped by 3 bases and J by 2 bases; unmatched bases: 9. Germline CDR1 and CDR2: SEHNR and FQNEAQ (reference sequence). The CDR3 has 17 amino acids. CDR3: CASSFVGTAGGQETQYF. As DNA, the CDR3 is TGTGCCAGCAGCTTTGTAGGAACAGCGGGAGGGCAAGAGACCCAGTACTTC.

In the case of this clone: The same CDR3 also results from other DNA sequences found in this sample. This chain links TRBV28 with TRBJ2-6; 7 nucleotides line up with TRBD1. Germline CDR1 MDHEN, CDR2 SYDVKM. Trimming took 6 bases from V and 2 from J; bases not matched to a gene: 4. The CDR3 covers 15 residues. DNA of the CDR3: TGTGCCAGCAGCTCTACAGGGGCTGGGGCCAACGTCCTGACTTTC. This translates into CASSSTGAGANVLTF.

In the case of this clone: The sample has other DNA sequences that encode this CDR3 too. This chain uses TRBV18 with TRBJ2-7; 7 bases align to TRBD1. With V trimmed by 0 bases and J by 1 base, 3 bases remained unmatched. The germline gives CDR1 KGHSH, CDR2 LQKENI. The CDR3 is made up of 15 amino acids. The DNA for the CDR3 is TGTGCCAGCTCACCACCCGGCAGGGGGTCCTACGAGCAGTACTTC. Residues: CASSPPGRGSYEQYF.

The CDR3 DNA reads as TGTGCCAGCAGCCGGAGTCCGAGGGGAAACACCGGGGAGCTGTTTTTT. This encodes CASSRSPRGNTGELFF. This chain connects TRBV7-9 to TRBJ2-2; the D gene could be TRBD1 or TRBD2 (5 bases each). V dropped 5 bases and J dropped 2 bases, with 15 bases sitting between them. Germline assignment: CDR1 SEHNR and CDR2 FQNEAQ (reference sequence). This CDR3 has 16 amino acids.

The chain employs TRBV7-8 and TRBJ2-1; D gene unclear. Trimming cost V 3 bases and J 6 bases, with 21 bases left between them. The CDR3 sequence is 17 residues long. From germline, CDR1 is SGHVS and CDR2 FQNEAQ. As DNA, the CDR3 is TGTGCCAGCAGCTTTACGGAACGGACCAAACTCGTCAATGAGCAGTTCTTC. It specifies CASSFTERTKLVNEQFF.

Points on this clone: Other DNA variants within this sample encode the same CDR3. CDR3 amino acids: CASSLEVYGYTF. CDR3 coding DNA: TGTGCCAGCAGTTTAGAGGTATATGGCTACACCTTC. The J gene is TRBJ1-2, the V gene TRBV28; D call uncertain. This CDR3 is 12 amino acids long. In germline, CDR1 is MDHEN, CDR2 SYDVKM. Trimming pared 2 bases from V and 5 bases from J, leaving 6 bases between.

This clone was seen a handful of times. V gene TRBV27 combines with J gene TRBJ2-1; no definite D call. Germline loops: CDR1 MNHEY, CDR2 SMNVEV (reference sequence). The V and J ends lost 3 bases and 2 bases respectively, with 8 bases between them. The CDR3 runs 14 residues. In DNA form, the CDR3 reads TGTGCCAGCAGTTTTGGGAATCCCTACAATGAGCAGTTCTTC. Translated: CASSFGNPYNEQFF.

The V call is TRBV11-2, the J call TRBJ2-4, with TRBD2 as a possible D gene (6 bases). Trimming cost V 3 bases and J 5 bases, with 8 bases left between them. CDR3 length: 13 residues. Germline-derived CDR1 and CDR2 are SGHAT and FQNNGV. CDR3 DNA sequence: TGTGCCAGCAGCTTGGGACTCCAAAACATTCAGTACTTC. This encodes CASSLGLQNIQYF.

The chain joins TRBV19 to TRBJ1-2; D is unresolved. Germline CDR1 LNHDA, CDR2 SQIVND (reference sequence). V was cut by 2 bases and J by 0 bases, with 7 bases left in between. The CDR3 is 14 residues long. This chain's CDR3 is CASSISGSNYGYTF. Written as DNA, the CDR3 is TGTGCCAGTAGTATAAGCGGGTCTAACTATGGCTACACCTTC.

V and J are TRBV4-2 and TRBJ1-4, with no clear D. The germline CDR1 and CDR2 sequences are LGHNA and YNFKEQ. Deletions cut 0 bases from V and 7 bases from J, with 15 bases between. CDR3 size: 16 residues. The CDR3 region has the DNA TGTGCCAGCAGCCAAGATGCGCTGGAGACCCTTGAAAAACTGTTTTTT. The encoded protein is CASSQDALETLEKLFF.

The chain combines TRBV7-9 with TRBJ2-1; TRBD1 aligns across 7 bases. V shed 4 bases, J shed 3 bases, and the junction held 6 bases outside the gene matches. The CDR3 covers 15 residues. Per the germline V gene, CDR1 is SEHNR and CDR2 is FQNEAQ (reference sequence). CDR3 region: CASSSGTAFYNEQFF. Written as DNA, the CDR3 is TGTGCCAGCAGCTCCGGGACAGCCTTCTACAATGAGCAGTTCTTC.

This clone has just a few counts. This sequence joins TRBV5-1 and TRBJ2-1; 9 bases match TRBD1. The CDR3 has 16 residues. J gave up 8 bases and V 1 base, and 10 bases lay outside the gene matches. Germline V gene data show CDR1 as SGHRS and CDR2 as YFSETQ. CDR3 residues: CASSLSAGTGTYEQFF. In nucleotides, the CDR3 is TGCGCCAGCAGCTTGTCGGCCGGGACAGGGACGTATGAGCAGTTCTTC.

The chain is built from TRBV2 and TRBJ2-5; the match to TRBD2 covers 12 bases. Per the germline V gene, CDR1 is SNHLY and CDR2 is FYNNEI. The CDR3 loop spans 14 amino acids. The ends lost 7 bases at V and 4 bases at J; junction bases unmatched: 4. This CDR3 reads CASTTSGGLETQYF. In DNA form, the CDR3 reads TGTGCCAGCACTACTAGCGGGGGGTTAGAGACCCAGTACTTC. The variable domain in full, with the rest retrieved from reference TRBV2 and TRBJ2-5, is EPEVTQTPSHQVTQMGQEVILRCVPISNHLYFYWYRQILGQKVEFLVSFYNNEISEKSEIFDDQFSVERPDGSNFTLKIRSTKLEDSAMYFCASTTSGGLETQYFGPGTRLLVL.

This rearrangement joins TRBV5-1 to TRBJ2-3; 7 bases are shared with TRBD1. The CDR3 has 14 residues. V shed 2 bases and J 2 bases; nucleotides not matched to a gene: 2. Germline V CDR1 and CDR2: SGHRS, YFSETQ. CDR3 amino acids: CASSFGQVTDTQYF. The CDR3 DNA sequence: TGCGCCAGCAGCTTCGGACAGGTCACAGATACGCAGTATTTT.